This T cell receptor beta chain comes out of a study of response to subunit inactivated influenza vaccine. The study, taken as a whole, reports: Researchers suggested that each seasonal influenza vaccination recruits few new T cells.

TCRdb fed the RT-PCR reads into MiXCR, producing one record per CDR3 protein. The sample lists about 500,000 distinct CDR3 sequences, 16% seen once, with over 2.5% in the top ten. This CDR3 has 16 residues. Germline V lookup: CDR1 LGHDT, CDR2 YNNKEL (reference sequence). V was cut by 4 bases and J by 0 bases, with 13 bases left in between. To note about this clonotype: Its target is not known.

Material: CD4+ T cells sorted from PBMCs, obtained roughly 24 months after vaccination. V usage is TRBV3-1 and J usage is TRBJ2-4, with D unclear. The receptor's source is a man between 50 and 69 years old who received an inactivated influenza vaccine. The CDR3 reads CASSRAGALAKNIQYF. The CDR3 nucleotides are TGTGCCAGCAGCCGTGCAGGAGCGCTAGCCAAAAACATTCAGTACTTC. Supplemented by reference TRBV3-1 and TRBJ2-4, the full variable domain reads DTAVSQTPKYLVTQMGNDKSIKCEQNLGHDTMYWYKQDSKKFLKIMFSYNNKELIINETVPNRFSPKSPDKAHLNLHINSLELGDSAVYFCASSRAGALAKNIQYFGAGTRLSVL.